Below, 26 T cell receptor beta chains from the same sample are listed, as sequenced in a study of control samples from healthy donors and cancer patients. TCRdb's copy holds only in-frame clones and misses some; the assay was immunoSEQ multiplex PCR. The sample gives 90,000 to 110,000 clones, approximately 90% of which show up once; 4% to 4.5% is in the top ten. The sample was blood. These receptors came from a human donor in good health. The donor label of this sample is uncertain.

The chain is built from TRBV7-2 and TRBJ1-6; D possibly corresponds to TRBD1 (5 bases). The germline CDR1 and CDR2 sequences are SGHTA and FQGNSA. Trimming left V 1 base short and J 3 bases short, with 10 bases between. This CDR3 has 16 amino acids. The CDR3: CASSLGGGFYNSPLHF. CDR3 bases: TGTGCCAGCAGCTTAGGGGGGGGATTCTATAATTCACCCCTCCACTTT. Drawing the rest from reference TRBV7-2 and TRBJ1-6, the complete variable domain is GAGVSQSPSNKVTEKGKDVELRCDPISGHTALYWYRQSLGQGLEFLIYFQGNSAPDKSGLPSDRFSAERTGGSVSTLTIQRTQQEDSAVYLCASSLGGGFYNSPLHFGNGTRLTVT.

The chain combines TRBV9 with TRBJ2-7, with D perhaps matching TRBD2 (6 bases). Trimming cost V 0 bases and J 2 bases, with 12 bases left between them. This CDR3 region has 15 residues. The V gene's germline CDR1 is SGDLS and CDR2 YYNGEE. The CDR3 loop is CASSVARDGAYEQYF. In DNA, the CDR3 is TGTGCCAGCAGCGTAGCGCGGGACGGAGCCTACGAGCAGTACTTC.

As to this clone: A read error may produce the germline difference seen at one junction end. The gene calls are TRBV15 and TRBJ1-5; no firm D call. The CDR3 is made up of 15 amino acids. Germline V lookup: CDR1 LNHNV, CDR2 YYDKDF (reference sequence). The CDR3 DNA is TGTGCCACCAGCAGAGATAAGGGAGCGAATCAGTCCCAGCATTTT. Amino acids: CATSRDKGANQSQHF.

The CDR3 sequence is CASSFAGNYGYTF. The CDR3 DNA follows: TGTGCCAGCAGTTTCGCGGGGAATTATGGCTACACCTTC. This chain links TRBV12-3 or TRBV12-4 with TRBJ1-2, with no clear D. The ends were cut back, 3 bases at V and 5 bases at J, with 10 bases in the middle. This CDR3 is 13 amino acids long.

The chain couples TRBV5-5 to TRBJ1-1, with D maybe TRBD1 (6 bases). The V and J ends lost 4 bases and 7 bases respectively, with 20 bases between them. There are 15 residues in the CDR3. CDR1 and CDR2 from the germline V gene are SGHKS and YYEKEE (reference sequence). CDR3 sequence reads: CASSLPGGRGNEAFF. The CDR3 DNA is TGTGCCAGCAGCCTCCCCGGAGGAAGGGGGAATGAAGCTTTCTTT.

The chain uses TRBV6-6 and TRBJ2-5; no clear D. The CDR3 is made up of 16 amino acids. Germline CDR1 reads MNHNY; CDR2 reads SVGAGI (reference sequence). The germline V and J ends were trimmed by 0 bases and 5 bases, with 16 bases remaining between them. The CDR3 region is CASSYSIYRRLETQYF. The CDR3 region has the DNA TGTGCCAGCAGTTACTCGATCTATCGGCGTCTCGAGACCCAGTACTTC.

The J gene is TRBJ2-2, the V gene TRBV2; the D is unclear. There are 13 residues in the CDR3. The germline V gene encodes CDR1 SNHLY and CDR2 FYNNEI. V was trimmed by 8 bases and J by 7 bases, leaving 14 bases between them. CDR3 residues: CASGNRVGGELFF. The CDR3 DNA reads TGTGCCAGCGGTAATAGGGTTGGCGGGGAGCTGTTTTTT. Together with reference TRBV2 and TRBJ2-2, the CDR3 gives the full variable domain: EPEVTQTPSHQVTQMGQEVILRCVPISNHLYFYWYRQILGQKVEFLVSFYNNEISEKSEIFDDQFSVERPDGSNFTLKIRSTKLEDSAMYFCASGNRVGGELFFGEGSRLTVL.

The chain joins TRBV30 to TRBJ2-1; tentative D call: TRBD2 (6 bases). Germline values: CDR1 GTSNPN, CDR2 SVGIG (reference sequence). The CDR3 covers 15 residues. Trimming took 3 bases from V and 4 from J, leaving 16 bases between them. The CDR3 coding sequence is TGTGCCTGGAGGAGTCCGGGCGGGGTATACAATGAGCAGTTCTTC. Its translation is CAWRSPGGVYNEQFF.

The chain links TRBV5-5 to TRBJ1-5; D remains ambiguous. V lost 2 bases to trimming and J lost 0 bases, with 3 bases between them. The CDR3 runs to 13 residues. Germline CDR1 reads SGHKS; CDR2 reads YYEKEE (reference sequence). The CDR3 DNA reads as TGTGCCAGCAGCTTTAGTAGCAATCAGCCCCAGCATTTT. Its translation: CASSFSSNQPQHF. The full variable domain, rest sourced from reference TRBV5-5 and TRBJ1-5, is DAGVTQSPTHLIKTRGQQVTLRCSPISGHKSVSWYQQVLGQGPQFIFQYYEKEERGRGNFPDRFSARQFPNYSSELNVNALLLGDSALYLCASSFSSNQPQHFGDGTRLSIL.

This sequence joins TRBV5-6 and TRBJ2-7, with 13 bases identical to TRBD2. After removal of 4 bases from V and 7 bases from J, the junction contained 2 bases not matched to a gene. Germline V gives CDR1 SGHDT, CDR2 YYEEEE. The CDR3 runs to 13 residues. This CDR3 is CASSPGLAGEQYF. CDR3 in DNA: TGTGCCAGCAGCCCGGGACTAGCGGGGGAGCAGTACTTC.

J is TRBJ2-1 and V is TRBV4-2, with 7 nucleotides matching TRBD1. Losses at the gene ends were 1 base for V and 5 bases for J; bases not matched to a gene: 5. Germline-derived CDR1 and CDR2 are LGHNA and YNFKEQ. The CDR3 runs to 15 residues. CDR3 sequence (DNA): TGTGCCAGCAGCCAAGCACAGGGGCCCGACAATGAGCAGTTCTTC. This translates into CASSQAQGPDNEQFF.

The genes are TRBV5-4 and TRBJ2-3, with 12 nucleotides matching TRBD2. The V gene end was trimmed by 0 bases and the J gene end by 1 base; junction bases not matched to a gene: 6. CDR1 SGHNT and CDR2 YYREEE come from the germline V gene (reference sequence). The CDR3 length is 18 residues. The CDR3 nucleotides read TGTGCCAGCAGCTTGGCAATCCGGACTAGCGGGGGCACAGATACGCAGTATTTT. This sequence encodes CASSLAIRTSGGTDTQYF. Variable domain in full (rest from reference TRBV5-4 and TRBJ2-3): ETGVTQSPTHLIKTRGQQVTLRCSSQSGHNTVSWYQQALGQGPQFIFQYYREEENGRGNFPPRFSGLQFPNYSSELNVNALELDDSALYLCASSLAIRTSGGTDTQYFGPGTRLTVL.

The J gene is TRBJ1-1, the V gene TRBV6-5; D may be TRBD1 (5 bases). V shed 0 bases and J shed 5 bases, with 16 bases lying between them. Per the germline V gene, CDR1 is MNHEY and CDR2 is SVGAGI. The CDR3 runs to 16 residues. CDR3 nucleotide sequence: TGTGCCAGCAGTTACTCGTGGATCGGGGAGGGGACTGAAGCTTTCTTT. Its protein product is CASSYSWIGEGTEAFF.

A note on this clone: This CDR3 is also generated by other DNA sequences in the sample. CDR3 sequence (DNA): TGTGCCAGCTCACCGCTAGCGGGAGATACGCAGTATTTT. Translated, it gives CASSPLAGDTQYF. The chain uses TRBV18 and TRBJ2-3; 8 positions match TRBD2. J was trimmed by 5 bases and V by 3 bases; bases with no gene match: 1. Germline V gives CDR1 KGHSH, CDR2 LQKENI. The CDR3 loop spans 13 amino acids.

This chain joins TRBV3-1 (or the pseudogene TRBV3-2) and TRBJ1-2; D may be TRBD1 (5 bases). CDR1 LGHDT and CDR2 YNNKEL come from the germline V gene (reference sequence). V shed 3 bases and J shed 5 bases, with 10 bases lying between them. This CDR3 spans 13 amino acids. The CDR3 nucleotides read TGTGCCAGCAGCCAGGGGACTTCTTATGGCTACACCTTC. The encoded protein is CASSQGTSYGYTF.

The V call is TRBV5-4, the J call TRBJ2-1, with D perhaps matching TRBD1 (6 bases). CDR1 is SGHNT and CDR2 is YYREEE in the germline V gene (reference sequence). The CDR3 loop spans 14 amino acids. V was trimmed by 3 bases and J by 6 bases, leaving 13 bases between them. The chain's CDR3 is CASSSNREGNEQFF. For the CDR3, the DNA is TGTGCCAGCAGCTCAAACAGGGAAGGCAATGAGCAGTTCTTC.

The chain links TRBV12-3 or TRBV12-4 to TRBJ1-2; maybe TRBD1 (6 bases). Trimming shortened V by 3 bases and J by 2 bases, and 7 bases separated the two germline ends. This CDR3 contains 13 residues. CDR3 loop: CASSFTGNYGYTF. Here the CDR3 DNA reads TGTGCCAGCAGTTTCACAGGGAACTATGGCTACACCTTC.

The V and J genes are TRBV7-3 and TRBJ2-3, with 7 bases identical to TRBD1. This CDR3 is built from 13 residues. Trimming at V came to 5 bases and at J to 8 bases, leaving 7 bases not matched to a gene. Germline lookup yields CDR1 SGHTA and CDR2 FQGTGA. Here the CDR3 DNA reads TGTGCCAGCAGCCGGGGACAGCGCGGTACGCAGTATTTT. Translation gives CASSRGQRGTQYF.

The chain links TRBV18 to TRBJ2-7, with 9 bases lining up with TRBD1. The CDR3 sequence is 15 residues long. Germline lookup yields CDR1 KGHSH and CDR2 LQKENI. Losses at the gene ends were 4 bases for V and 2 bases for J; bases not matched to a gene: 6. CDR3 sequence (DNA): TGTGCCAGCTCACTCGGACAGGGGCAGACCTACGAGCAGTACGTC. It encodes CASSLGQGQTYEQYV.

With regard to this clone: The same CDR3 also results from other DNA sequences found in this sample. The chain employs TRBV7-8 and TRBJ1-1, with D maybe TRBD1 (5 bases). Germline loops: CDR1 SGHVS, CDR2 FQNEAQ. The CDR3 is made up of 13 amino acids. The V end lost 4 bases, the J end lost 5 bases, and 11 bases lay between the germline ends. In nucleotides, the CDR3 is TGTGCCAGCAGCTCTGGGGGGACGACTGAAGCTTTCTTT. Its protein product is CASSSGGTTEAFF.

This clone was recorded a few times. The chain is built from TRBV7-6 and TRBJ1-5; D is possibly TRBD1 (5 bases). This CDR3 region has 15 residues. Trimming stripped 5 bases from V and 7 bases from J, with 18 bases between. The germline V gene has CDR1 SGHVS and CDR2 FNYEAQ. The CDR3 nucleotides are TGTGCCAGCAGCACTCATGAGGGGATGAGCCAGCCCCAGCATTTT. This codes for CASSTHEGMSQPQHF.

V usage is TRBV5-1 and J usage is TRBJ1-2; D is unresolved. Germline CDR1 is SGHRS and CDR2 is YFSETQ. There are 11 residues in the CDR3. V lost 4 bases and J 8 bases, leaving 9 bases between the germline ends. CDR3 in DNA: TGCGCCAGCAGCGGGAAGGCAGGCTACACCTTC. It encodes CASSGKAGYTF.

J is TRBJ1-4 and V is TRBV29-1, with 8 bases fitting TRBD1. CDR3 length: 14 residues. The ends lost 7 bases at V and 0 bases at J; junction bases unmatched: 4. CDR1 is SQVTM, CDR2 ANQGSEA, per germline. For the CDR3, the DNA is TGCAGCGCAGGACAGGGTGCAACTAATGAAAAACTGTTTTTT. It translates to CSAGQGATNEKLFF.

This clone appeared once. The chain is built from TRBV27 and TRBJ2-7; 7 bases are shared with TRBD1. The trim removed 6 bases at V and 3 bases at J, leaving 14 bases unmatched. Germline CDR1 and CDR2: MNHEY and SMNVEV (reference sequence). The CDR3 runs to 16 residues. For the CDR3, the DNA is TGTGCCAGCAGGAGAGGGCGCGGACAGGCAATCTACGAGCAGTACTTC. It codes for CASRRGRGQAIYEQYF.

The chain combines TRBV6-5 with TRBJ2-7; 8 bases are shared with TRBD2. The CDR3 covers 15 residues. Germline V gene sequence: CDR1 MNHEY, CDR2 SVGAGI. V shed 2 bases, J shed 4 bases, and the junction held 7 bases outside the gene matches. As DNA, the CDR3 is TGTGCCAGCAGTTACCTCACGGGGGGGGGTTACGAGCAGTACTTC. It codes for CASSYLTGGGYEQYF.

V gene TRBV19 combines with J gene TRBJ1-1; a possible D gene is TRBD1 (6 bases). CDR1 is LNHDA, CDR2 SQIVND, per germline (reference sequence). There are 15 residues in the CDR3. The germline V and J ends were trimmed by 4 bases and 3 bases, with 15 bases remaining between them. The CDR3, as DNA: TGTGCCAGTAGTACCCGGGACACCCAATACACTGAAGCTTTCTTT. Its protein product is CASSTRDTQYTEAFF.